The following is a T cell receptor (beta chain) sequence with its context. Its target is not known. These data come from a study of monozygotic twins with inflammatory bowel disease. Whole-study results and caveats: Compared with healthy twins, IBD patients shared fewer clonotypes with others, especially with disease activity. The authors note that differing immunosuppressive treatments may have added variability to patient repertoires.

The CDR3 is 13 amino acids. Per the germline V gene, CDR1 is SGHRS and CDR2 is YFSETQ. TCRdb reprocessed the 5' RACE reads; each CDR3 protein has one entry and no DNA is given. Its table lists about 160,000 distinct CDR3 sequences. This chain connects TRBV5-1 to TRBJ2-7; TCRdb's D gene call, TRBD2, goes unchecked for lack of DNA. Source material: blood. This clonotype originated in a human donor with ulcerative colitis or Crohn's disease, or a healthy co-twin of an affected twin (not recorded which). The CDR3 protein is CASQEAGGSAWYF. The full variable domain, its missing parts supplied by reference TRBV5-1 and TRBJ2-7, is KAGVTQTPRYLIKTRGQQVTLSCSPISGHRSVSWYQQTPGQGLQFLFEYFSETQRNKGNFPGRFSGRQFSNSRSEMNVSTLELGDSALYLCASQEAGGSAWYFGPGTRLTVT.